These 20 T cell receptor beta chains were sequenced from one sample in a study of T cells in women clearing cervical HPV infection. The table came from immunoSEQ multiplex PCR; TCRdb's copy has only in-frame clones and leaves some out. Listed are about 26,000 clones; 11% falls within the top ten. The sample was blood buffy coat. The receptors derive from a woman aged 18 to 75 with a cervical HPV16 infection that either progressed to CIN3+ or cleared (not recorded which).

A remark on this clone: The read falls 3 residues short of the CDR3 end, and the missing part is taken from the germline J gene. The genes are TRBV19 and TRBJ1-2; 7 nucleotides match TRBD1. The germline V gene has CDR1 LNHDA and CDR2 SQIVND (reference sequence). The CDR3 length is 13 residues. Trimming removed 9 bases from V and 0 bases from J; junction bases left unmatched: 4. The CDR3 spells CASGDRSNYGYTF. The sequenced CDR3 bases are TGTGCCAGCGGGGACAGATCTAACTATGGC.

To note about this clone: Coverage ceases 3 residues before the CDR3 finishes, and the germline J gene fills in the end. The rearrangement uses TRBV20-1 and TRBJ2-7; TRBD2 agrees at 10 bases. The V segment lost 5 bases and the J segment 6 bases; nucleotides outside the gene matches: 16. The length of the CDR3 is 16 residues. Per the germline V gene, CDR1 is DFQATT and CDR2 is SNEGSKA (reference sequence). The CDR3 bases that were read are TGCAGTGCTGACAACCGCGGAAGAGCGGGAGGGCGCGAG. It encodes CSADNRGRAGGRE. The full CDR3 protein reads CSADNRGRAGGREQYF.

On this clone itself: The read terminates 3 residues ahead of where the CDR3 ends, so the germline J gene completes it. The chain uses TRBV7-3 and TRBJ1-1; D is perhaps TRBD1 (5 bases). Trimming cost V 4 bases and J 3 bases, with 9 bases left between them. The CDR3 is 13 residues long. CDR1 is SGHTA and CDR2 is FQGTGA in the germline V gene. CDR3 sequence: CASSSQGDTEAFF. The covered CDR3 bases are TGTGCCAGCAGCTCCCAGGGTGACACTGAA.

About this clone itself: One end of the junction does not line up with germline, which may come from a read error. The missing CDR3 end, 3 residues past where the read stops, is filled in from the germline J gene. The J gene is TRBJ2-7, the V gene TRBV4-2, with D possibly matching TRBD2 (5 bases). Germline CDR1 reads LGHNA; CDR2 reads YNFKEQ. The CDR3 is made up of 16 amino acids. CDR3: CASSQEPHGVSYEQYF. CDR3 DNA, as far as it was read: TGCGCCAGCAGCCAAGAGCCTCACGGGGTCTCCTACGAG.

Remarks on this clone: The sequence runs out 3 residues before the end of the CDR3; the remainder is reconstructed from the germline J gene. The V and J genes are TRBV30 and TRBJ2-5; a weak D match, TRBD1 (6 bases). Trimming took off 3 bases at V and 1 base at J, with 9 bases between the two ends. Germline lookup yields CDR1 GTSNPN and CDR2 SVGIG (reference sequence). This CDR3 is 13 amino acids long. The DNA read from the CDR3 is TGTGCCTGGAGACCCAGGGGCCAAGAGACC. Translation gives CAWRPRGQET. The entire CDR3 is CAWRPRGQETQYF. The variable domain in full, completed from reference TRBV30 and TRBJ2-5, reads SQTIHQWPATLVQPVGSPLSLECTVEGTSNPNLYWYRQAAGRGLQLLFYSVGIGQISSEVPQNLSASRPQDRQFILSSKKLLLSDSGFYLCAWRPRGQETQYFGPGTRLLVL.

Notes on this clone: The CDR3 is cut off 3 residues early in the read; its end comes from the germline J gene. This rearrangement joins TRBV18 to TRBJ2-1; 7 bases fit TRBD1. V gave up 3 bases and J gave up 3 bases; unmatched junction bases: 11. This CDR3 comprises 17 residues. The germline V gene has CDR1 KGHSH and CDR2 LQKENI. CDR3 amino acids: CASSPPGAGGFYNEQFF. The covered CDR3 bases are TGTGCCAGCTCACCCCCTGGGGCAGGGGGATTCTACAATGAG.

Regarding this clone: The sequence runs out 3 residues before the end of the CDR3; the remainder is reconstructed from the germline J gene. The chain uses TRBV20-1 and TRBJ2-5, with 10 positions matching TRBD2. V lost 6 bases to trimming and J lost 5 bases; unmatched junction nucleotides: 3. The germline V gene encodes CDR1 DFQATT and CDR2 SNEGSKA (reference sequence). This CDR3 comprises 12 residues. The sequenced part of the CDR3 DNA is TGCAGTGCCCGGGGACTAGCGGAGACC. It translates to CSARGLAET. The whole CDR3 reads CSARGLAETQYF.

Remarks on this clone: The read ends 3 residues shy of where the CDR3 ends; the end is completed using the germline J gene. The chain couples TRBV4-2 to TRBJ2-2; 13 positions agree with TRBD2. Germline V gene lookup returns CDR1 LGHNA and CDR2 YNFKEQ. The CDR3 spans 20 residues. The junction had 18 bases not matched to a gene; V was cut back by 4 bases and J by 7 bases. The sequenced CDR3 bases are TGTGCCAGCAGCCCGCGCAGGACTAGCGGGGGCCCGGGGGCGAACGGGGAG. It yields the protein CASSPRRTSGGPGANGE. The full CDR3 protein is CASSPRRTSGGPGANGELFF.

In the case of this clone: The CDR3 extends 3 residues past the end of the read, so its final part is completed from the germline J gene. The chain carries TRBV19 and TRBJ1-5; TRBD1 might be the D (6 bases). Germline CDR1 is LNHDA and CDR2 is SQIVND (reference sequence). V lost 7 bases, J lost 2 bases, and 12 bases lay in between. The CDR3 extends over 14 amino acids. The covered CDR3 bases are TGTGCCAGTACGTGGGGGCTAGGCAATCAGCCC. It is translated as CASTWGLGNQP. The entire CDR3 reads CASTWGLGNQPQHF.

Comment on this clone: The read ends 3 residues shy of where the CDR3 ends; the end is completed using the germline J gene. V is TRBV19 and J is TRBJ1-1, with D maybe TRBD1 (6 bases). This CDR3 spans 18 amino acids. The V end was cut by 6 bases, the J end by 1 base, with 24 bases between. CDR1 and CDR2 (germline): LNHDA, SQIVND (reference sequence). The CDR3 loop reads CASRARVPGQGRNTEAFF. CDR3 DNA, as far as it was read: TGTGCCAGTAGGGCCCGGGTTCCAGGGCAGGGGCGGAACACTGAA.

As for this clone: The CDR3 extends 3 residues past the end of the read, so its final part is completed from the germline J gene. This chain links TRBV7-2 with TRBJ1-3, with D unclear. With 4 bases removed from V and 6 bases from J, the gap between germline ends came to 13 bases. The CDR3 spans 14 residues. CDR1 is SGHTA and CDR2 is FQGNSA in the germline V gene. Here the CDR3 reads CASSSSWALNTIYF. The part of the CDR3 DNA that was read is TGTGCCAGCAGCTCCTCCTGGGCCCTAAACACC.

Concerning this clone: Read data end 3 residues before the CDR3 end; the end is taken from the germline J gene. The chain joins TRBV30 to TRBJ2-7; perhaps D is TRBD1 or TRBD2 (5 bases each). CDR1 GTSNPN and CDR2 SVGIG come from the germline V gene (reference sequence). Deletions cut 0 bases from V and 5 bases from J, with 11 bases between. The CDR3 contains 13 residues. The sequenced CDR3 bases are TGTGCCTGGAGTGTAGTCCGAGGGGACGAG. Its protein product is CAWSVVRGDE. The full CDR3 protein reads CAWSVVRGDEQYF.

This clone registers medium-sized by frequency. The read is 3 residues too short to cover the CDR3 end, so that end is filled in from the germline J gene. V gene TRBV15 combines with J gene TRBJ1-1; TRBD1 is a possible D gene (5 bases). Germline CDR1 reads LNHNV; CDR2 reads YYDKDF (reference sequence). With 2 bases removed from V and 3 bases from J, the gap between germline ends came to 10 bases. CDR3 length: 14 amino acids. Here the CDR3 reads CATSRSGYDTEAFF. CDR3 DNA, as far as it was read: TGTGCCACCAGCAGATCAGGGTACGACACTGAA.

As for this clone: Read sequence stops 3 residues before the CDR3 end, and the germline J gene provides the missing end. The chain employs TRBV11-3 and TRBJ2-7; D may be TRBD2 (6 bases). The germline V and J ends were trimmed by 3 bases and 6 bases, with 12 bases remaining between them. The length of the CDR3 is 13 residues. CDR1 is SGHNT, CDR2 YENEEA, per germline. CDR3 amino acids: CASSLRGQGEQYF. The sequenced CDR3 bases are TGTGCCAGCAGCTTGCGGGGTCAGGGCGAG.

Worth noting for this clone: The read gets to within 3 residues of the CDR3 end, and the germline J gene fills in the rest. The chain has TRBV7-9 and TRBJ1-2, with D perhaps TRBD1 (6 bases). The germline gives CDR1 SEHNR, CDR2 FQNEAQ (reference sequence). The CDR3 length is 13 residues. Here the CDR3 reads CASSQRGGNDYTF. The CDR3 bases that were read are TGTGCCAGCAGCCAACGGGGGGGCAATGAC.

Regarding this clone: Read coverage stops 3 residues before the CDR3 terminus; the germline J gene supplies the remainder. The chain employs TRBV6-2 or TRBV6-3 and TRBJ2-7, with 10 positions matching TRBD2. The V gene end was trimmed by 2 bases and the J gene end by 5 bases; junction bases not matched to a gene: 6. This CDR3 comprises 15 residues. CDR1 is MNHEY, CDR2 SVGEGT, per germline. The DNA read from the CDR3 is TGTGCCAGCAGTTACCCGGCTAGCGGGAGCCACGAG. It codes for CASSYPASGSHE. Given in full, the CDR3 is CASSYPASGSHEQYF.

To note about this clone: Read data end 3 residues before the CDR3 end; the end is taken from the germline J gene. The chain employs TRBV4-2 and TRBJ2-3; 13 bases match TRBD2. Germline V lookup: CDR1 LGHNA, CDR2 YNFKEQ. J was trimmed by 8 bases and V by 2 bases; bases with no gene match: 16. The CDR3 loop spans 19 amino acids. The CDR3 DNA, read in part, is TGTGCCAGCAGCCAACCCGGACTAGCGGGAGATCCAACCACGGCTACG. This translates into CASSQPGLAGDPTTAT. The whole CDR3 is CASSQPGLAGDPTTATQYF.

About this clone itself: The observed sequence ends 3 residues before the CDR3 terminus, with the missing tail filled in from the germline J gene. The chain carries TRBV7-2 and TRBJ1-1; D is undetermined. The CDR3 is made up of 15 amino acids. Trimming left V 2 bases short and J 1 base short, with 11 bases between. In germline, CDR1 is SGHTA, CDR2 FQGNSA. The covered CDR3 bases are TGTGCCAGCAGCTTACCCTACGTGAAGAACACTGAA. It encodes CASSLPYVKNTE. The whole CDR3 protein reads CASSLPYVKNTEAFF.

As regards this clone: The read terminates 3 residues before the CDR3 end, so the remaining end is supplied by the germline J gene. This chain uses TRBV7-2 with TRBJ2-3; possibly TRBD2 for D (6 bases). Germline V gene sequence: CDR1 SGHTA, CDR2 FQGNSA. Trimming pared 0 bases from V and 0 bases from J, leaving 13 bases between. The CDR3 length is 17 residues. The sequenced CDR3 bases are TGTGCCAGCAGCTTAGCGGGGGGACGCACTAGCACAGATACG. Translation: CASSLAGGRTSTDT. The full CDR3 sequence reads CASSLAGGRTSTDTQYF.

Details on this clone: The read ends 3 residues shy of where the CDR3 ends; the end is completed using the germline J gene. This rearrangement joins TRBV30 to TRBJ2-1; D is possibly TRBD2 (6 bases). V lost 4 bases to trimming and J lost 4 bases, with 11 bases between them. Looked up from germline, CDR1 is GTSNPN and CDR2 is SVGIG (reference sequence). The CDR3 extends over 13 amino acids. The CDR3 sequence is CAWTRGKYNEQFF. The CDR3 DNA, read in part, is TGTGCCTGGACCCGGGGGAAGTACAATGAG. The full variable domain, in which reference TRBV30 and TRBJ2-1 provide the parts outside the CDR3, is SQTIHQWPATLVQPVGSPLSLECTVEGTSNPNLYWYRQAAGRGLQLLFYSVGIGQISSEVPQNLSASRPQDRQFILSSKKLLLSDSGFYLCAWTRGKYNEQFFGPGTRLTVL.